These T cell receptor beta chains were read from a single sample in a study of T cell responses to AZD1222 COVID-19 vaccine. The table came from immunoSEQ multiplex PCR; TCRdb's copy has only in-frame clones and leaves some out. The data show 150,000 to 200,000 clones, with 90% to 95% seen just once and roughly 9.2% held by the top ten. The sequences come from peripheral blood, collected on day 0 of AZD1222 vaccination. The receptors stem from an adult in good health. The CDR3 runs from the conserved cysteine through the conserved F or W. The D gene is left open where the match is weak. The size of a clone is reported for some rows only, either as once, few or many, or as a class for expanded clones.

.	TRBV15	TRBJ2-7	TRBD2	CATSRDLAKAGGEQYF	TGTGCCACCAGCAGAGATCTGGCTAAAGCGGGGGGAGAGCAGTACTTC
.	TRBV9	TRBJ2-1	TRBD2	CASSVGTSGTTIKFF	TGTGCCAGCAGCGTAGGGACTAGCGGCACCACGATAAAGTTCTTC
.	TRBV9	TRBJ2-5	.	CASSVVGGEETQYF	TGTGCCAGCAGCGTAGTAGGCGGAGAAGAGACCCAGTACTTC
.	TRBV28	TRBJ1-1	.	CASSSRGRGTEAFF	TGTGCCAGCAGTTCCCGGGGGAGGGGCACTGAAGCTTTCTTT
.	TRBV19	TRBJ1-2	.	CASTQWLDPPYGYTF	TGTGCCAGTACCCAATGGTTAGACCCTCCCTATGGCTACACCTTC
.	TRBV11-2	TRBJ2-3	.	CASSPGTDTQYF	TGTGCCAGCAGCCCCGGCACAGATACGCAGTATTTT
.	TRBV29-1	TRBJ2-7	.	CSVGTSYEQYF	TGCAGCGTCGGGACCTCCTACGAGCAGTACTTC
.	TRBV4-2	TRBJ2-7	TRBD2	CASSPPTSEYEQYF	TGTGCCAGCAGCCCCCCGACTAGCGAATACGAGCAGTACTTC
once	TRBV5-6	TRBJ1-3	.	CASSLARGAYSGNTIYF	TGTGCCAGCAGCTTGGCGCGGGGGGCTTACTCTGGAAACACCATATATTTT
.	TRBV7-3	TRBJ2-1	TRBD2	CASSPMARGLARGSYNEQFF	TGTGCCAGCAGCCCCATGGCCCGGGGACTAGCGAGGGGCTCCTACAATGAGCAGTTCTTC
.	TRBV5-8	TRBJ1-6	.	CASSFLQNNSPLHF	TGTGCCAGCAGCTTTCTCCAGAATAATTCACCCCTCCACTTT
.	TRBV5-6	TRBJ2-7	TRBD1	CASSLWTGDYEQYF	TGTGCCAGCAGCTTGTGGACAGGGGACTACGAGCAGTACTTC
.	TRBV28	TRBJ2-7	.	CASRSHGTTYEQYF	TGTGCCAGCAGGTCCCATGGGACAACCTACGAGCAGTACTTC
once	TRBV5-1	TRBJ2-2	.	CASSLAWRQATGELFF	TGCGCCAGCAGCTTGGCCTGGCGACAGGCCACCGGGGAGCTGTTTTTT
.	TRBV5-1	TRBJ2-1	.	CASSRGDRTYNEQFF	TGCGCCAGCAGCCGGGGGGACAGAACCTACAATGAGCAGTTCTTC
.	TRBV27	TRBJ2-1	TRBD2	CASSLGLAGTNEQFF	TGTGCCAGCAGTTTAGGACTAGCGGGCACCAATGAGCAGTTCTTC